The 31 T cell receptor beta chains below all came from one sample that was sequenced in a study of shared clonotypes between healthy human individuals. Selected positively for CCR7 and CD45RO-negative, naive CD8 cells excluded terminally differentiated effector memory CD45RA+ cells. Clones were read by immunoSEQ multiplex PCR, and TCRdb kept only the in-frame ones, dropping some. The data contain roughly 1,800,000 clones, around 96% of them singletons. Sequencing was carried out using naive CD8+ T cells sorted from blood. The source of these receptors is a man between 18 and 29 years old in good health.

The DNA for the CDR3 is TGTGCCAGCAGCATCTACATGGAAGAGACCCAGTACTTC. Translating it yields CASSIYMEETQYF. The chain couples TRBV5-4 to TRBJ2-5; the D is unclear. CDR3 length: 13 amino acids. Trimming shortened V by 4 bases and J by 3 bases, and 10 bases separated the two germline ends. Germline-derived CDR1 and CDR2 are SGHNT and YYREEE (reference sequence).

Details on this clone: This same CDR3 is encoded by further DNA sequences in the sample. The rearrangement joins TRBV6-5 to TRBJ2-7; 7 nucleotides align to TRBD2. The CDR3 contains 13 residues. V dropped 4 bases and J dropped 4; count of bases not matched to a gene: 4. The V gene's germline CDR1 is MNHEY and CDR2 SVGAGI. The CDR3 nucleotides read TGTGCCAGCAGTTCCGGCGGGAGTTACGAGCAGTACTTC. Protein: CASSSGGSYEQYF.

This rearrangement joins TRBV5-4 to TRBJ2-3, with 8 positions matching TRBD2. The CDR3 consists of 13 residues. V dropped 6 bases and J dropped 2; count of bases not matched to a gene: 2. Germline assignment: CDR1 SGHNT and CDR2 YYREEE (reference sequence). The CDR3, as DNA: TGTGCCAGCATCGGGGGGGACACAGATACGCAGTATTTT. It encodes CASIGGDTDTQYF.

This chain joins TRBV7-8 and TRBJ2-5; TRBD2 matches 13 bases. Germline V CDR1 and CDR2: SGHVS, FQNEAQ. The CDR3 spans 16 residues. V shed 4 bases and J 2 bases; nucleotides not matched to a gene: 4. In nucleotides, the CDR3 is TGTGCCAGCAGCTGGGGACTAGCGGGGATACAAGAGACCCAGTACTTC. This sequence encodes CASSWGLAGIQETQYF.

The chain carries TRBV27 and TRBJ2-1, with D perhaps TRBD2 (5 bases). The CDR3 totals 14 residues. The germline gives CDR1 MNHEY, CDR2 SMNVEV (reference sequence). V dropped 8 bases and J dropped 8 bases, with 19 bases sitting between them. The CDR3 DNA follows: TGTGCCAGCGCCCCGACTCCTCGGCGGGATGAGCAGTTCTTC. Residues: CASAPTPRRDEQFF.

The CDR3 bases are TGTGCCAGTAGTACCTCGTCATTTTCCTACGAGCAGTACTTC. It translates to CASSTSSFSYEQYF. The genes are TRBV19 and TRBJ2-7; no reliable D call. The CDR3 length is 14 residues. V lost 4 bases and J lost 1, with 11 bases in between. Germline V gives CDR1 LNHDA, CDR2 SQIVND (reference sequence).

V usage is TRBV27 and J usage is TRBJ2-7; TRBD2 matches 7 bases. This CDR3 contains 16 residues. Germline trimming cut 3 bases from V and 2 bases from J; bases unmatched to any gene: 10. Germline assignment: CDR1 MNHEY and CDR2 SMNVEV (reference sequence). The DNA of the CDR3 is TGTGCCAGCAGTTTCACCGGGGGGATCAACCCCTACGAGCAGTACTTC. Amino acid sequence: CASSFTGGINPYEQYF.

This clone was detected once. The rearrangement joins TRBV11-2 to TRBJ2-7; TRBD1 matches 7 bases. The germline V gene has CDR1 SGHAT and CDR2 FQNNGV. This CDR3 contains 17 residues. J gave up 0 bases and V 6 bases, and 14 bases lay outside the gene matches. CDR3: CASRWDRGFRSSYEQYF. Here the CDR3 DNA reads TGTGCCAGCAGATGGGACAGAGGGTTCCGGAGCTCCTACGAGCAGTACTTC. The entire variable domain, with the rest obtained from reference TRBV11-2 and TRBJ2-7, is as follows: EAGVAQSPRYKIIEKRQSVAFWCNPISGHATLYWYQQILGQGPKLLIQFQNNGVVDDSQLPKDRFSAERLKGVDSTLKIQPAKLEDSAVYLCASRWDRGFRSSYEQYFGPGTRLTVT.

The gene calls are TRBV4-3 and TRBJ1-1; D might be TRBD1 (6 bases). The ends were cut back, 2 bases at V and 3 bases at J, with 10 bases in the middle. CDR1 is LGHNA, CDR2 YSLEER, per germline. CDR3 length: 14 residues. The chain's CDR3 is CASSQSEGDTEAFF. CDR3 in DNA: TGCGCCAGCAGCCAATCGGAGGGGGACACTGAAGCTTTCTTT.

CDR3: CASSRIQGQGGDSPLHF. The CDR3 DNA reads TGTGCCAGCAGCCGCATCCAAGGACAGGGAGGGGATTCACCCCTCCACTTT. The chain joins TRBV21-1 to TRBJ1-6; the D call of TRBD1 is as the table states it, not checked on the DNA. TRBV21-1 is a pseudogene segment. This CDR3 contains 17 residues.

The chain joins TRBV9 to TRBJ2-7; the D is unclear. Germline values: CDR1 SGDLS, CDR2 YYNGEE. V was clipped by 1 base and J by 0 bases, with 11 bases between them. The CDR3 contains 15 residues. The CDR3 DNA sequence: TGTGCCAGCAGCGTACTGGACGGAAGCTCCTACGAGCAGTACTTC. Its protein product is CASSVLDGSSYEQYF.

This clone was observed a single time. This chain uses TRBV18 with TRBJ2-1; TRBD2 might be the D (5 bases). Trimming removed 0 bases at V and 1 base at J, with 7 bases between. CDR3 size: 15 residues. Germline-derived CDR1 and CDR2 are KGHSH and LQKENI. DNA of the CDR3: TGTGCCAGCTCACCACCCCGAGGGTCCTACAATGAGCAGTTCTTC. Protein sequence: CASSPPRGSYNEQFF. The variable domain in full, with the rest retrieved from reference TRBV18 and TRBJ2-1, is NAGVMQNPRHLVRRRGQEARLRCSPMKGHSHVYWYRQLPEEGLKFMVYLQKENIIDESGMPKERFSAEFPKEGPSILRIQQVVRGDSAAYFCASSPPRGSYNEQFFGPGTRLTVL.

This clone was observed once. The chain uses TRBV4-1 and TRBJ1-1; D remains unclear. This CDR3 contains 16 residues. Trimming cost V 0 bases and J 5 bases, with 16 bases left between them. Germline V lookup: CDR1 MGHRA, CDR2 YSYEKL. The CDR3 region is CASSQDPGIRWTEAFF. The CDR3 nucleotides are TGCGCCAGCAGCCAAGACCCGGGAATAAGGTGGACTGAAGCTTTCTTT.

Regarding this clone: The sample carries other DNA sequences with the same CDR3. In DNA, the CDR3 is TGTGCCAGCAGCTTAGTTGGGGGGATGAGTTCCTACAATGAGCAGTTCTTC. It specifies CASSLVGGMSSYNEQFF. The gene calls are TRBV7-2 and TRBJ2-1; maybe TRBD2 (6 bases). Germline CDR1 is SGHTA and CDR2 is FQGNSA. Deletions cut 1 base from V and 1 base from J, with 14 bases between. CDR3 length: 17 residues.

The CDR3, as DNA: TGTGCCAGCAGCTCCGAGCGGTACTACAATGAGCAGTTCTTC. Its protein is CASSSERYYNEQFF. V gene TRBV4-2 combines with J gene TRBJ2-1, with TRBD2 as a possible D gene (5 bases). The CDR3 runs to 14 residues. V was pared by 5 bases and J by 3 bases, with 11 bases between. Germline CDR1 reads LGHNA; CDR2 reads YNFKEQ.

Here the CDR3 reads CASSLVTSGQVETQYF. The CDR3 nucleotides read TGTGCCAGCAGCTTGGTGACTAGCGGACAAGTAGAGACCCAGTACTTC. This chain links TRBV11-3 with TRBJ2-5, with 9 bases lining up with TRBD2. J was trimmed by 4 bases and V by 3 bases; bases with no gene match: 9. From germline, CDR1 is SGHNT and CDR2 YENEEA. The CDR3 is 16 amino acids. Variable domain in full (rest from reference TRBV11-3 and TRBJ2-5): EAGVVQSPRYKIIEKKQPVAFWCNPISGHNTLYWYLQNLGQGPELLIRYENEEAVDDSQLPKDRFSAERLKGVDSTLKIQPAELGDSAVYLCASSLVTSGQVETQYFGPGTRLLVL.

This clone has just one count. The chain has TRBV5-6 and TRBJ2-7, with 7 bases aligning to TRBD2. Germline V lookup: CDR1 SGHDT, CDR2 YYEEEE. The junction had 17 bases not matched to a gene; V was cut back by 6 bases and J by 5 bases. The CDR3 extends over 16 amino acids. The CDR3 is CASIQSSLAARDEQYF. The DNA of the CDR3 is TGTGCCAGCATCCAATCAAGTCTAGCGGCGCGCGACGAGCAGTACTTC.

The chain has TRBV9 and TRBJ2-1, with 8 nucleotides matching TRBD2. The CDR3 loop spans 13 amino acids. CDR1 and CDR2 (germline): SGDLS, YYNGEE. V gave up 6 bases and J gave up 7 bases; unmatched junction bases: 6. Here the CDR3 DNA reads TGTGCCAGCACTCGGGAGGGCCTGAATGAGCAGTTCTTC. It translates to CASTREGLNEQFF.

The chain carries TRBV7-9 and TRBJ2-5, with a weak D call TRBD2 (5 bases). V was shortened by 2 bases and J by 1 base, with 20 bases between the two germline ends. The V gene's germline CDR1 is SEHNR and CDR2 FQNEAQ (reference sequence). CDR3 size: 18 residues. CDR3 in amino acids: CASSLSWDREAGQETQYF. For the CDR3, the DNA is TGTGCCAGCAGCTTATCATGGGATCGAGAGGCGGGCCAAGAGACCCAGTACTTC.

The chain uses TRBV7-2 and TRBJ2-7; 8 nucleotides line up with TRBD1. V trimming: 5 bases; J trimming: 4 bases; junction bases outside the gene matches: 7. The CDR3 contains 14 residues. Germline CDR1 is SGHTA and CDR2 is FQGNSA. CDR3 in DNA: TGTGCCAGCAGCGCGGGACAGGACCCTTACGAGCAGTACTTC. Its protein product is CASSAGQDPYEQYF.

CDR3 nucleotide sequence: TGCGCCAGCAGCCACTGGGCGGAGTCCTACGAGCAGTACTTC. It encodes CASSHWAESYEQYF. The chain carries TRBV4-3 and TRBJ2-7; D unclear. The V gene lost 3 bases and the J gene lost 1 base, with 10 bases spanning the gap. The CDR3 loop spans 14 amino acids. Per the germline V gene, CDR1 is LGHNA and CDR2 is YSLEER.

The chain employs TRBV7-2 and TRBJ2-1, with D unclear. Germline CDR1 is SGHTA and CDR2 is FQGNSA. The CDR3 totals 12 residues. V was trimmed by 10 bases and J by 7 bases, leaving 14 bases between them. CDR3 coding DNA: TGTGCCACCTCCGCGGCCGGGAATGAGCAGTTCTTC. Translating gives CATSAAGNEQFF.

V usage is TRBV13 and J usage is TRBJ2-7; unclear D gene. The CDR3 length is 16 residues. The germline V gene has CDR1 PRHDT and CDR2 FYEKMQ (reference sequence). The V and J ends lost 0 bases and 0 bases respectively, with 12 bases between them. In DNA, the CDR3 is TGTGCCAGCAGCTTAGGGGCAGACATTAGCTCCTACGAGCAGTACTTC. This translates into CASSLGADISSYEQYF.

The V gene is TRBV5-1, the J gene TRBJ2-2; no clear D gene. The CDR3 length is 15 residues. Germline CDR1 SGHRS, CDR2 YFSETQ. V was pared by 4 bases and J by 5 bases, with 15 bases between. CDR3 in amino acids: CASSDGRVETGELFF. CDR3 sequence (DNA): TGCGCCAGCAGCGACGGAAGGGTGGAAACCGGGGAGCTGTTTTTT.

The chain joins TRBV6-4 to TRBJ1-5, with D possibly TRBD1 on 6 matching bases. The V gene's germline CDR1 is MRHNA and CDR2 SNTAGT. The CDR3 consists of 19 residues. The germline V and J ends were trimmed by 0 bases and 2 bases, with 20 bases remaining between them. The CDR3 loop is CASSDSRQAMGRGNQPQHF. CDR3 DNA: TGTGCCAGCAGTGACTCTCGACAGGCGATGGGGAGGGGCAATCAGCCCCAGCATTTT.

This clone came up once. The chain joins TRBV28 to TRBJ1-6; TRBD1 matches 9 bases. The V and J ends lost 5 bases and 7 bases, in that order; junction bases with no gene match: 3. Germline loops: CDR1 MDHEN, CDR2 SYDVKM. The length of the CDR3 is 14 residues. CDR3 region: CASSVDRGNSPLHF. CDR3 nucleotide sequence: TGTGCCAGCAGTGTCGACAGGGGGAATTCACCCCTCCACTTT.

Comments on this clone: Additional DNA sequences in this sample encode the identical CDR3. This chain links TRBV27 with TRBJ2-5; D remains ambiguous. V lost 6 bases to trimming and J lost 2 bases, with 4 bases between them. CDR3 length equals 11 residues. CDR1 and CDR2 from the germline V gene are MNHEY and SMNVEV (reference sequence). CDR3 loop: CASSVQETQYF. The CDR3 DNA sequence: TGTGCCAGCAGCGTTCAAGAGACCCAGTACTTC.

This clone has only one observation. The rearrangement uses TRBV28 and TRBJ2-5; no reliable D call. The length of the CDR3 is 13 residues. Germline values: CDR1 MDHEN, CDR2 SYDVKM. V was cut by 2 bases and J by 1 base, with 5 bases left in between. CDR3 region: CASSLPLQETQYF. In DNA form, the CDR3 reads TGTGCCAGCAGTTTACCGCTCCAAGAGACCCAGTACTTC.

This chain joins TRBV9 and TRBJ1-6; D call uncertain. The CDR3 has 13 residues. V lost 0 bases and J lost 8, with 6 bases in between. CDR1 is SGDLS and CDR2 is YYNGEE in the germline V gene. CDR3 region: CASSVDRYSPLHF. As DNA, the CDR3 is TGTGCCAGCAGCGTAGACAGATATTCACCCCTCCACTTT.

The rearrangement uses TRBV7-9 and TRBJ2-1; tentatively, D is TRBD1 (6 bases). The CDR3 runs to 12 residues. The germline V and J ends were trimmed by 5 bases and 7 bases, with 9 bases remaining between them. In germline, CDR1 is SEHNR, CDR2 FQNEAQ (reference sequence). In DNA form, the CDR3 reads TGTGCCAGCAGCATGACAGGTAATGAGCAGTTCTTC. It is translated as CASSMTGNEQFF.

Regarding this clone: Other DNA sequences within the sample encode an identical CDR3. CDR3 region: CASSLDGSGNTIYF. In DNA, the CDR3 is TGTGCCAGCAGCTTGGATGGTTCTGGAAACACCATATATTTT. The rearrangement links TRBV5-4 to TRBJ1-3, with D hard to call. CDR3 length equals 14 residues. Germline V gene sequence: CDR1 SGHNT, CDR2 YYREEE (reference sequence). V was clipped by 0 bases and J by 1 base, with 5 bases between them.